The 22 T cell receptor beta chains below come from one sample, sequenced in a study of Ad26.COV2.S vaccination and SARS-CoV-2 variants. Produced via immunoSEQ multiplex PCR; TCRdb's table is partial and in-frame only. The repertoire has 350,000 to 450,000 clones, 92% of them found once; the top ten carry 3% to 5%. The sample in question was peripheral blood, obtained after recovery from COVID-19. The receptors here all came from a human donor who had recovered from COVID-19.

In its sample, this clone was seen once. The rearrangement links TRBV18 to TRBJ2-2, with 12 positions matching TRBD2. Germline V gene data show CDR1 as KGHSH and CDR2 as LQKENI. With 3 bases clipped from V and 4 bases from J, the junction kept 3 bases outside the gene matches. The CDR3 runs 16 residues. CDR3 loop: CASSPGLAGITGELFF. CDR3 bases: TGTGCCAGCTCACCCGGACTAGCGGGGATCACCGGGGAGCTGTTTTTT.

A word on this clone: At the DNA level, this CDR3 is encoded by other sequences in the same sample as well. The chain joins TRBV7-2 to TRBJ2-3, with 9 nucleotides matching TRBD1. Germline-derived CDR1 and CDR2 are SGHTA and FQGNSA. CDR3 length equals 14 residues. After removal of 5 bases from V and 1 base from J, the junction contained 1 base not matched to a gene. This chain's CDR3 is CASSRDRGTDTQYF. The CDR3 DNA reads TGTGCCAGCAGCCGGGACAGGGGCACAGATACGCAGTATTTT.

The rearrangement joins TRBV10-3 to TRBJ2-3, with unresolved D. Germline loops: CDR1 ENHRY, CDR2 SYGVKD. V shed 2 bases and J shed 0 bases, with 12 bases lying between them. This CDR3 has 16 residues. In nucleotides, the CDR3 is TGTGCCATCAGTGAGATCGGCAGCACTAGCACAGATACGCAGTATTTT. Protein sequence: CAISEIGSTSTDTQYF.

V usage is TRBV2 and J usage is TRBJ2-7; D gene unclear. Trimming shortened V by 8 bases and J by 0 bases, and 20 bases separated the two germline ends. Germline V gene sequence: CDR1 SNHLY, CDR2 FYNNEI. The CDR3 has 16 residues. The CDR3 DNA follows: TGTGCCAGCGGCTACCCCGTGGACGCGAGCTCCTACGAGCAGTACTTC. The encoded protein is CASGYPVDASSYEQYF.

The chain uses TRBV7-9 and TRBJ2-1, with unresolved D. V dropped 1 base and J dropped 1 base, with 11 bases sitting between them. The length of the CDR3 is 16 residues. Germline CDR1 and CDR2: SEHNR and FQNEAQ (reference sequence). CDR3 region: CASSLDQLTSYNEQFF. Written as DNA, the CDR3 is TGTGCCAGCAGCTTAGATCAACTAACTTCCTACAATGAGCAGTTCTTC.

This clone was picked up one time. V is TRBV16 and J is TRBJ1-2; 9 bases align to TRBD1. Looked up from germline, CDR1 is KGHSY and CDR2 is FQNENV. This CDR3 has 15 amino acids. J gave up 3 bases and V 4 bases, and 6 bases lay outside the gene matches. The CDR3 region is CASSRIRQGDYGYTF. In DNA, the CDR3 is TGTGCCAGCAGCCGGATTCGACAGGGGGACTATGGCTACACCTTC.

This chain connects TRBV28 to TRBJ1-5; no firm D call. CDR3 length: 12 amino acids. The germline V gene encodes CDR1 MDHEN and CDR2 SYDVKM. Trimming left V 11 bases short and J 1 base short, with 9 bases between. For the CDR3, the DNA is TGTGCCTGTCGACGAAGCAATCAGCCCCAGCATTTT. This translates into CACRRSNQPQHF.

V and J are TRBV5-1 and TRBJ2-2; tentatively, D is TRBD2 (5 bases). CDR1 is SGHRS, CDR2 YFSETQ, per germline. The V end lost 5 bases, the J end lost 3 bases, and 14 bases lay between the germline ends. There are 15 residues in the CDR3. CDR3 nucleotides: TGCGCCAGCAGACCCCCGGGGAAGGACACCGGGGAGCTGTTTTTT. Translated, it gives CASRPPGKDTGELFF. Supplemented by reference TRBV5-1 and TRBJ2-2, the full variable domain reads KAGVTQTPRYLIKTRGQQVTLSCSPISGHRSVSWYQQTPGQGLQFLFEYFSETQRNKGNFPGRFSGRQFSNSRSEMNVSTLELGDSALYLCASRPPGKDTGELFFGEGSRLTVL.

The rearrangement joins TRBV11-2 to TRBJ2-6; no clear D. Germline values: CDR1 SGHAT, CDR2 FQNNGV. The CDR3 covers 15 residues. The V gene lost 0 bases and the J gene lost 1 base, with 4 bases spanning the gap. As DNA, the CDR3 is TGTGCCAGCAGCTTAGACCAATCTGGGGCCAACGTCCTGACTTTC. This gives the protein CASSLDQSGANVLTF.

This clone was detected only once. The J gene is TRBJ2-3, the V gene TRBV4-3, with D tentatively TRBD1 (6 bases). Trimming stripped 0 bases from V and 4 bases from J, with 11 bases between. Germline loops: CDR1 LGHNA, CDR2 YSLEER. The CDR3 is 15 amino acids. Here the CDR3 reads CASSQDGRQADTQYF. In DNA, the CDR3 is TGCGCCAGCAGCCAAGATGGGAGACAGGCAGATACGCAGTATTTT.

The chain couples TRBV4-3 to TRBJ2-3, with a tentative D call TRBD2 (5 bases). The germline V gene has CDR1 LGHNA and CDR2 YSLEER. V dropped 1 base and J dropped 4 bases, with 12 bases sitting between them. CDR3 length: 15 amino acids. The CDR3 region is CASSQATREADTQYF. The DNA of the CDR3 is TGCGCCAGCAGCCAAGCCACTCGGGAAGCAGATACGCAGTATTTT.

This chain connects TRBV19 to TRBJ1-2, with TRBD1 as a possible D gene (5 bases). The CDR3 runs to 13 residues. CDR1 LNHDA and CDR2 SQIVND come from the germline V gene (reference sequence). The ends were cut back, 7 bases at V and 8 bases at J, with 17 bases in the middle. For the CDR3, the DNA is TGTGCCAGTACCCCCCTGAGGACACAGGGCTACACCTTC. Translating it yields CASTPLRTQGYTF.

The chain uses TRBV10-3 and TRBJ2-6, with 10 bases that match TRBD1. This CDR3 comprises 17 residues. Germline CDR1 reads ENHRY; CDR2 reads SYGVKD. V dropped 2 bases and J dropped 1; count of bases not matched to a gene: 2. CDR3 sequence (DNA): TGTGCCATCAGTGAGGGACAGGGGGTTTCTGGGGCCAACGTCCTGACTTTC. The encoded protein is CAISEGQGVSGANVLTF.

The CDR3 nucleotides are TGCGCCAGCAGCTTGGGGGACTTCTCCTACAATGAGCAGTTCTTC. Protein: CASSLGDFSYNEQFF. The V call is TRBV5-1, the J call TRBJ2-1; D may be TRBD2 (6 bases). V shed 0 bases and J shed 0 bases, with 7 bases lying between them. CDR3 size: 15 residues. Germline V gives CDR1 SGHRS, CDR2 YFSETQ.

This clone came up once. The chain carries TRBV4-3 and TRBJ2-7; D gene uncertain. In germline, CDR1 is LGHNA, CDR2 YSLEER. V was trimmed by 4 bases and J by 1 base, leaving 11 bases between them. This CDR3 region has 14 residues. CDR3 protein: CASSLDRGSYEQYF. The CDR3 nucleotides are TGCGCCAGCAGCCTGGACCGTGGGTCCTACGAGCAGTACTTC.

DNA of the CDR3: TGTGCCAGCAGCGTAGCTCCCACAGGCACAGATACGCAGTATTTT. Translation: CASSVAPTGTDTQYF. The rearrangement links TRBV9 to TRBJ2-3; D unresolved. Trimming removed 0 bases at V and 1 base at J, with 9 bases between. The CDR3 is 15 residues long. Germline assignment: CDR1 SGDLS and CDR2 YYNGEE.

The chain is built from TRBV7-9 and TRBJ1-1; unclear D gene. CDR1 is SEHNR, CDR2 FQNEAQ, per germline (reference sequence). Between the trimmed V and J ends, which lost 5 bases and 5 bases, there was a span of 18 bases. The CDR3 sequence is 15 residues long. CDR3 bases: TGTGCCAGCAGCGCACATGAGGCTGCAGGTACTGAAGCTTTCTTT. It yields the protein CASSAHEAAGTEAFF. The full variable domain, rest sourced from reference TRBV7-9 and TRBJ1-1, is DTGVSQNPRHKITKRGQNVTFRCDPISEHNRLYWYRQTLGQGPEFLTYFQNEAQLEKSRLLSDRFSAERPKGSFSTLEIQRTEQGDSAMYLCASSAHEAAGTEAFFGQGTRLTVV.

The gene calls are TRBV19 and TRBJ2-1; TRBD2 is a possible D gene (5 bases). Germline CDR1 and CDR2: LNHDA and SQIVND (reference sequence). This CDR3 is 14 amino acids long. The germline V and J ends were trimmed by 4 bases and 4 bases, with 11 bases remaining between them. The chain's CDR3 is CASSTDGGYNEQFF. CDR3 nucleotides: TGTGCCAGTAGTACCGACGGAGGTTACAATGAGCAGTTCTTC.

This chain joins TRBV7-6 and TRBJ2-3; tentative D call: TRBD2 (6 bases). CDR3 size: 14 residues. V was clipped by 3 bases and J by 4 bases, with 11 bases between them. Germline CDR1 is SGHVS and CDR2 is FNYEAQ. The CDR3 DNA reads as TGTGCCAGCAGCTTTAAGCGGGCGGCAGATACGCAGTATTTT. Protein sequence: CASSFKRAADTQYF.

The CDR3 sequence is CASSLFRQNTEAFF. Written as DNA, the CDR3 is TGTGCCAGCAGTTTGTTTCGCCAGAACACTGAAGCTTTCTTT. The chain couples TRBV27 to TRBJ1-1; D not certain. V lost 3 bases and J 1 base, leaving 9 bases between the germline ends. The CDR3 contains 14 residues. The germline CDR1 and CDR2 sequences are MNHEY and SMNVEV (reference sequence).

This rearrangement joins TRBV11-2 to TRBJ1-2; 7 bases map to TRBD1. The CDR3 has 14 residues. Per the germline V gene, CDR1 is SGHAT and CDR2 is FQNNGV. V shed 3 bases, J shed 4 bases, and the junction held 5 bases outside the gene matches. CDR3 protein: CASSFEGAGYGYTF. CDR3 coding DNA: TGTGCCAGCAGCTTTGAGGGGGCGGGCTATGGCTACACCTTC.

V and J are TRBV7-2 and TRBJ1-2; no clear D. Trimming pared 0 bases from V and 13 bases from J, leaving 18 bases between. The CDR3 is made up of 14 amino acids. Per germline, CDR1 SGHTA and CDR2 FQGNSA. The DNA of the CDR3 is TGTGCCAGCAGCTTAGCGGGCCGGGCCTCCCTCGTCACCTTC. Translated, it gives CASSLAGRASLVTF.